The 10 T cell receptor beta chains below were found in one sample sequenced in a study of Ad26.COV2.S vaccination and SARS-CoV-2 variants. The data were produced by immunoSEQ multiplex PCR, yet TCRdb's version contains in-frame clones alone and is incomplete. The sample has about 350,000 clones; roughly 90% are singletons. The treatment is: 15 to 20 received Ad26.COV2.S at low or high dose, single or two shots; several received placebo; per-sample allocation not given. Sampling happened 63 days after the first vaccine or placebo injection. Here the sequenced sample was peripheral blood, taken in a trial of Ad26.COV2.S vaccine versus placebo. Receptor source: a person between 18 and 59 years old who received the Ad26.COV2.S COVID-19 vaccine or a placebo.

This clone has a single count. V is TRBV27 and J is TRBJ2-7, with D tentatively TRBD1 (5 bases). The CDR3 has 13 residues. V lost 4 bases, J lost 5 bases, and 12 bases lay in between. Germline V gene data show CDR1 as MNHEY and CDR2 as SMNVEV (reference sequence). CDR3 sequence reads: CASSSAGRHEQYF. The CDR3 coding sequence is TGTGCCAGCAGTTCAGCAGGGCGGCACGAGCAGTACTTC.

This clone was counted between two and nine times. This chain joins TRBV2 and TRBJ2-7; D not certain. This CDR3 contains 12 residues. Looked up from germline, CDR1 is SNHLY and CDR2 is FYNNEI. V shed 5 bases and J shed 3 bases, with 8 bases lying between them. This CDR3 reads CASSSNGYEQYF. Written as DNA, the CDR3 is TGTGCCAGCAGTTCCAATGGCTACGAGCAGTACTTC.

The CDR3 loop is CASSRGRAVISSYEQYF. The CDR3 coding sequence is TGTGCCAGCAGCCGCGGTCGGGCGGTTATTTCCTCCTACGAGCAGTACTTC. This rearrangement joins TRBV28 to TRBJ2-7; D not certain. Trimming stripped 6 bases from V and 0 bases from J, with 21 bases between. This CDR3 has 17 amino acids. Per the germline V gene, CDR1 is MDHEN and CDR2 is SYDVKM.

The gene calls are TRBV28 and TRBJ1-2, with a possible D match to TRBD1 (6 bases). V lost 6 bases to trimming and J lost 8 bases, with 16 bases between them. This CDR3 spans 13 amino acids. Germline V gene data show CDR1 as MDHEN and CDR2 as SYDVKM. This chain's CDR3 is CASRPTGFGGYTF. The CDR3 DNA sequence: TGTGCCAGCAGGCCTACAGGGTTTGGGGGCTACACCTTC.

The chain carries TRBV4-3 and TRBJ1-1; D not certain. Germline loops: CDR1 LGHNA, CDR2 YSLEER. The CDR3 runs to 14 residues. V shed 3 bases and J shed 4 bases, with 12 bases lying between them. CDR3 nucleotides: TGCGCCAGCAGCCATGGGCTCCGGGGCACTGAAGCTTTCTTT. Its protein product is CASSHGLRGTEAFF.

The gene calls are TRBV5-6 and TRBJ2-2; 8 bases are shared with TRBD1. CDR1 and CDR2 from the germline V gene are SGHDT and YYEEEE. The junction had 8 bases not matched to a gene; V was cut back by 4 bases and J by 6 bases. The CDR3 extends over 15 amino acids. Here the CDR3 reads CASSDDRGAAGELFF. DNA of the CDR3: TGTGCCAGCAGCGACGACAGGGGAGCGGCCGGGGAGCTGTTTTTT.

The chain employs TRBV19 and TRBJ1-5; D call uncertain. V lost 5 bases and J lost 3, with 14 bases in between. The CDR3 totals 15 residues. CDR1 and CDR2 (germline): LNHDA, SQIVND (reference sequence). The CDR3 bases are TGTGCCAGTAGTGATCGGACCGAGTTCAATCAGCCCCAGCATTTT. Translated: CASSDRTEFNQPQHF.

V is TRBV6-1 and J is TRBJ2-1; TRBD2 matches at 8 bases. The length of the CDR3 is 14 residues. Germline trimming cut 2 bases from V and 6 bases from J; bases unmatched to any gene: 3. CDR1 is MNHNS and CDR2 is SASEGT in the germline V gene. The CDR3 is CASSESGSANEQFF. The CDR3, as DNA: TGTGCCAGCAGTGAAAGCGGGAGTGCCAATGAGCAGTTCTTC.

The chain couples TRBV3-1 (or the pseudogene TRBV3-2) to TRBJ2-7, with D perhaps matching TRBD2 (6 bases). The CDR3 runs 14 residues. Germline loops: CDR1 LGHDT, CDR2 YNNKEL (reference sequence). Trimming took off 6 bases at V and 6 bases at J, with 18 bases between the two ends. The CDR3 DNA follows: TGTGCCAGCAGTATATCTAGCGACAACAGCGAGCAGTACTTC. The encoded protein is CASSISSDNSEQYF.

The rearrangement uses TRBV5-6 and TRBJ1-2; a weak D match, TRBD1 (6 bases). CDR1 is SGHDT, CDR2 YYEEEE, per germline. The CDR3 loop spans 15 amino acids. Trimming left V 3 bases short and J 4 bases short, with 16 bases between. The CDR3 DNA is TGTGCCAGCAGCTCCACGGGGCGGGGGGCCTATGGCTACACCTTC. This translates into CASSSTGRGAYGYTF.